These 5 T cell receptor beta chains were sequenced from one sample in a study of sequential checkpoint blockade in melanoma. Regarding treatment: randomized to nivolumab then ipilimumab (arm A) or the reverse (arm B). This table comes from immunoSEQ multiplex PCR, and its TCRdb copy is limited to in-frame clones, with some not included. The sample records 5,500 to 6,500 clones, roughly 85% being singletons. Sequenced material: CD8+ T cells sorted from blood (inferred from file names), taken from a patient given nivolumab and ipilimumab in sequence. These receptors all come from a human donor with melanoma.

The V gene is TRBV7-8, the J gene TRBJ2-2, with 12 positions matching TRBD2. The CDR3 sequence is 19 residues long. With V trimmed by 4 bases and J by 1 base, 10 bases remained unmatched. Germline CDR1 SGHVS, CDR2 FQNEAQ. CDR3 residues: CASSSRLAGEGVNTGELFF. In DNA, the CDR3 is TGTGCCAGCAGCTCCAGACTAGCGGGAGAAGGTGTGAACACCGGGGAGCTGTTTTTT.

CDR3 nucleotides: TGTGCCAGCAGGAACAGGGGCCCCGGGGAGCTGTTTTTT. Residues: CASRNRGPGELFF. The V and J genes are TRBV6-6 and TRBJ2-2, with 7 bases aligning to TRBD1. The CDR3 totals 13 residues. CDR1 and CDR2 from the germline V gene are MNHNY and SVGAGI (reference sequence). Trimming removed 6 bases from V and 6 bases from J; junction bases left unmatched: 4.

V gene TRBV4-1 combines with J gene TRBJ2-1, with 13 bases that match TRBD2. Germline CDR1 is MGHRA and CDR2 is YSYEKL. After removal of 0 bases from V and 10 bases from J, the junction contained 6 bases not matched to a gene. This CDR3 spans 16 amino acids. The DNA of the CDR3 is TGCGCCAGCAGCCAAGAGGGACTAGCGGGGTGGGGGGAGCAGTTCTTC. As protein: CASSQEGLAGWGEQFF.

The J gene is TRBJ2-3, the V gene TRBV11-3; D is possibly TRBD2 (6 bases). The CDR3 loop spans 12 amino acids. The germline CDR1 and CDR2 sequences are SGHNT and YENEEA. The V end lost 5 bases, the J end lost 8 bases, and 11 bases lay between the germline ends. CDR3 region: CASSPRGGTQYF. In DNA, the CDR3 is TGTGCCAGCAGCCCCCGGGGAGGTACGCAGTATTTT.

The chain combines TRBV5-6 with TRBJ1-5; D might be TRBD1 (6 bases). The germline CDR1 and CDR2 sequences are SGHDT and YYEEEE. Trimming cost V 4 bases and J 0 bases, with 11 bases left between them. This CDR3 is 15 amino acids long. The CDR3 loop is CASSGAGASNQPQHF. The DNA for the CDR3 is TGTGCCAGCAGCGGGGCGGGGGCTAGCAATCAGCCCCAGCATTTT.